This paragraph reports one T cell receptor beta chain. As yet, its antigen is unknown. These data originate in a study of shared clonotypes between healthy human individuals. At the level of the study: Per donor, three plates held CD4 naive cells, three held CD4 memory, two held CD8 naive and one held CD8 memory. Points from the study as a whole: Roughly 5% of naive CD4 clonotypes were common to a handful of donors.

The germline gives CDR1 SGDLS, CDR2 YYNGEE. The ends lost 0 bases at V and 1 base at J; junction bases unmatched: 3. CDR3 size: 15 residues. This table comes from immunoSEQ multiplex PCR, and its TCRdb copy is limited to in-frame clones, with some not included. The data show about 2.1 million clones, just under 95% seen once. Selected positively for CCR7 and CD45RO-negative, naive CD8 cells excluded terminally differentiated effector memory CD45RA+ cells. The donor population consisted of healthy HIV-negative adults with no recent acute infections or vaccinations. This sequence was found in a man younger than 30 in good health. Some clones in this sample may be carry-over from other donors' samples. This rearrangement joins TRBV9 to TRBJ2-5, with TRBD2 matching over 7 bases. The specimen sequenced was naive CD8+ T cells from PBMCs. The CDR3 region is CASSVGGSSQETQYF. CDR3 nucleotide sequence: TGTGCCAGCAGCGTAGGCGGGAGCTCCCAAGAGACCCAGTACTTC. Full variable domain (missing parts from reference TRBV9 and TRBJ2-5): DSGVTQTPKHLITATGQRVTLRCSPRSGDLSVYWYQQSLDQGLQFLIQYYNGEERAKGNILERFSAQQFPDLHSELNLSSLELGDSALYFCASSVGGSSQETQYFGPGTRLLVL.